Included here is one T cell receptor (beta chain) sequence, with context. It lacks a known antigen. One base away there is no much larger clone; base qualities are not given. Receptor amplification or capture employed the immunoSEQ multiplex PCR assay. The table was pulled from immuneACCESS by TCRdb, which kept in-frame rearrangements only. Such tables lose some clones; where checked, under half of the loss comes from unresolved V genes, and the rest has no known cause. This sample comprises tens of thousands of clones, around 75% of them detected only once. The top ten clones comprise approximately 1% of the sample. The data were taken from a study of T cells in narcolepsy (dated by TCRdb to the late 2010s). Study-level background: The study enrolled patients with narcolepsy type 1 or type 2 (NT1, NT2) together with healthy control donors. The study used TCR Vbeta sequencing to track clonotypes in blood and CSF while looking for autoreactive T cells in narcolepsy patients that target self-antigens of hypocretin neurons (hypocretin, TRIB2). Study-wide findings and limitations: Numbers of sequenced blood memory CD4+ clonotypes were comparable, with averages of about 39,494 in patients and 30,000 to 35,000 in controls. No sequences matching autoreactive T cell clones were contained in some blood memory CD4+ repertoires from patients and controls. According to the report, autoreactive clonotypes were detected serially in the blood of the same patients and of different patients, but not in healthy controls. Plots that compared CSF and blood CD4+ T cell clonotypes from the same patient highlighted HCRT-specific and TRIB2-specific autoreactive clonotypes.

From the cysteine up to the phenylalanine, the CDR3 has a length of 15 residues. This entry keeps only the CDR3 DNA: 45 bases, framed from base 1. Based on the germline V gene, the CDR1 and CDR2 sequences are SGHRS and YFSETQ. The junction carries 10 bases between V and J, which are trimmed by 1 base and 2 bases respectively. For TCR Vbeta sequencing, memory CD4+ T cells were sorted ex vivo from the peripheral blood of both healthy controls and narcolepsy patients. The clonotype comes from a human donor with narcolepsy. The chain is made from TRBV5-1 and TRBJ2-1; TRBD2 might be the D gene, on 6 matching bases. Sequencing input: CD45RA- memory CD4+ T cells from PBMCs. In light of the paper, this sample's cell subset or site label describes: memory T cells sorted ex vivo from peripheral blood. CDR3 sequence: CASSLTGATYNEQFF. The nucleotides are TGCGCCAGCAGCTTGACGGGAGCGACCTACAATGAGCAGTTCTTC.